The source of this T cell receptor (beta chain) is a study of T-cell memory formation after mild COVID-19. About the study: TCR clusters showed largely donor specificity.

This clonotype was counted ten times or more. The antigen remains unidentified. The CDR3 consists of 14 residues. V dropped 3 bases and J dropped 7 bases, with 13 bases sitting between them. Germline V gives CDR1 SNHLY, CDR2 FYNNEI. It was 5'RACE with constant-segment primers that produced the TCR alpha and TCR beta cDNA libraries, which carried sample barcodes and UMIs. Via MiXCR, TCRdb re-called the 5' RACE reads, giving one row per CDR3 protein. Of under 200,000 distinct CDR3 sequences in the sample, around 10% were seen once. Study conclusions and caveats: Among clones contracting day 15 to 85, CD4/CD8 was balanced, whereas later expanders leaned CD4+. Some SARS-CoV-2-responding clones were already detected in memory before infection.

This TCR came from a man aged 18 to 30 who had mild COVID-19 (a few samples of this study predate the infection). Cell type and time point are not known. Sequenced sample: PBMCs or a T cell subset sorted from them (not recorded which). V usage is TRBV2 and J usage is TRBJ1-5; no clear D. The DNA for the CDR3 is TGTGCCAGCAGTGATACGCGGGTGCGGCAGCCCCAGCATTTT. Its protein is CASSDTRVRQPQHF.